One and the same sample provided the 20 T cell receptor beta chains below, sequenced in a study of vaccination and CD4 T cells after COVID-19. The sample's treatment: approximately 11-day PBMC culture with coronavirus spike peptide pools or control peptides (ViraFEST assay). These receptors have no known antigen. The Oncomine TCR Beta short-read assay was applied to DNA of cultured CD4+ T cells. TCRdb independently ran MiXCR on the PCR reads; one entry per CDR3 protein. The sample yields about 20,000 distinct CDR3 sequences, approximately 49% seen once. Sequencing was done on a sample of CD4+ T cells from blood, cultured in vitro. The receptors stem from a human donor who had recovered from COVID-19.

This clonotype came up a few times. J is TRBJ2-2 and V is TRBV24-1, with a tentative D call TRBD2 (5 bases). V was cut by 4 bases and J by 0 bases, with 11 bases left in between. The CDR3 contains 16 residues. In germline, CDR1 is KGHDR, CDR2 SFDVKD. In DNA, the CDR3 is TGTGCCACCAGTGACCCTCGGGGAACGAACACCGGGGAGCTGTTTTTT. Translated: CATSDPRGTNTGELFF.

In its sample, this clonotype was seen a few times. The CDR3 spells CASRMTSGVPGELFF. DNA for the CDR3: TGTGCCAGCAGAATGACTAGCGGGGTCCCCGGGGAGCTGTTTTTT. The chain employs TRBV6-1 and TRBJ2-2; TRBD2 matches at 11 bases. This CDR3 is built from 15 residues. The V gene end was trimmed by 6 bases and the J gene end by 6 bases; junction bases not matched to a gene: 6. Germline V gene data show CDR1 as MNHNS and CDR2 as SASEGT.

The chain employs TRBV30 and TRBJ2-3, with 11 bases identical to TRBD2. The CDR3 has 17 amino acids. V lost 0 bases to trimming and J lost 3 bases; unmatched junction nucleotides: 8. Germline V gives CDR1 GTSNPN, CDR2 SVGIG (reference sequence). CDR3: CAWSVRRTSGPTDTQYF. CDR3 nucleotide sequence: TGTGCCTGGAGTGTACGGAGGACTAGCGGGCCTACAGATACGCAGTATTTT.

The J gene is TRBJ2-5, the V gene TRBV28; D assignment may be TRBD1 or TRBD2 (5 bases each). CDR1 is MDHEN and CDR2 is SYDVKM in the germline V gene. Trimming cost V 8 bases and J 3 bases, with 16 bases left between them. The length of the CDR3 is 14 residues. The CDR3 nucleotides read TGTGCCAGCGTATGGGGGAGTGGGAAAGAGACCCAGTACTTC. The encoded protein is CASVWGSGKETQYF.

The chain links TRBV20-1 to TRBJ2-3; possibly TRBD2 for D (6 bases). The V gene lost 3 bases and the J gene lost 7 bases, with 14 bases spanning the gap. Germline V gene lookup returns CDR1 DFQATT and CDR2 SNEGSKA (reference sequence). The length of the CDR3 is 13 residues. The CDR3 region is CSARYGGSNTQYF. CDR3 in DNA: TGCAGTGCTAGGTACGGAGGGAGTAATACGCAGTATTTT.

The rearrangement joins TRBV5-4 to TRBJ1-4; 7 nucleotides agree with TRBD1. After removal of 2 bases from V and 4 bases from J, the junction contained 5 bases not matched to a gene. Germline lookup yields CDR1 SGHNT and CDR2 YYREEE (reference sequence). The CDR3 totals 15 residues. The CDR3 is CASSFRQGDNEKLFF. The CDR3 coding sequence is TGTGCCAGCAGCTTTAGACAGGGAGATAATGAAAAACTGTTTTTT.

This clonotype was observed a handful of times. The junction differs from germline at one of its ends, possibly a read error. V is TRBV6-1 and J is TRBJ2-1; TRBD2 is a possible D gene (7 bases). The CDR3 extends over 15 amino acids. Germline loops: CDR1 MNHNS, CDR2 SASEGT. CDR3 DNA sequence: TGCGCCAGCTCTGAAGGGGGGGAGGGCCGTAATGAGCAGTTCTTC. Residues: CASSEGGEGRNEQFF.

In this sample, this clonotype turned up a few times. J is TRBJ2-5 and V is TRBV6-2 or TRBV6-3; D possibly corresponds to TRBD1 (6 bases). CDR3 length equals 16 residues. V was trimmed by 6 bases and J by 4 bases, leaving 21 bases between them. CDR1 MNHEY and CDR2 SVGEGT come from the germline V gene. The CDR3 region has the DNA TGTGCCAGCAGAGACATACTGGGGCTCAGGGGAGAGACCCAGTACTTC. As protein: CASRDILGLRGETQYF.

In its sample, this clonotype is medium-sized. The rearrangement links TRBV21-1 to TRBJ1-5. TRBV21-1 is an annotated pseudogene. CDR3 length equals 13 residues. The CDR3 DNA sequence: TGTGCCAGCAGCAAAGAAACGGGTCAGCCCCAGCATTTT. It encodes CASSKETGQPQHF.

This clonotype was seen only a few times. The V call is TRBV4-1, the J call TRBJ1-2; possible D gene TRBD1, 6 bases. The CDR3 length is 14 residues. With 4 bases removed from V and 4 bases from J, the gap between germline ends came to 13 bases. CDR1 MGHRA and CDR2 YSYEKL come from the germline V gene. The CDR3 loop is CASSPRGQSYGYTF. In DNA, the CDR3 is TGCGCCAGCAGCCCAAGAGGACAGAGCTATGGCTACACCTTC.

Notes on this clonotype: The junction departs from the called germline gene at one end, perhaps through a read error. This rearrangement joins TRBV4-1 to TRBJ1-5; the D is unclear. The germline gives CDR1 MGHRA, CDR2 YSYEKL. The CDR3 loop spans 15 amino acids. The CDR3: CASTQNPAESQPQHF. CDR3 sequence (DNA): TGCGCCAGCACCCAAAACCCGGCCGAAAGCCAGCCCCAGCATTTT.

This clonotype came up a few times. The CDR3 DNA is TGTGCCAGCAGCTTAAATCGGGAGGGCCGATTAGGTACGCAGTATTTT. Protein: CASSLNREGRLGTQYF. The chain is built from TRBV7-3 and TRBJ2-3; 8 nucleotides match TRBD2. With 1 base clipped from V and 8 bases from J, the junction kept 11 bases outside the gene matches. Germline-derived CDR1 and CDR2 are SGHTA and FQGTGA. This CDR3 is built from 16 residues.

In DNA, the CDR3 is TGTGCCAGCAGCTCCGGACAGGGGCAGGACACTGAAGCTTTCTTT. As protein: CASSSGQGQDTEAFF. The chain uses TRBV11-3 and TRBJ1-1; TRBD1 matches at 9 bases. The V and J ends lost 4 bases and 3 bases, in that order; junction bases with no gene match: 6. Germline CDR1 reads SGHNT; CDR2 reads YENEEA. The CDR3 runs 15 residues.

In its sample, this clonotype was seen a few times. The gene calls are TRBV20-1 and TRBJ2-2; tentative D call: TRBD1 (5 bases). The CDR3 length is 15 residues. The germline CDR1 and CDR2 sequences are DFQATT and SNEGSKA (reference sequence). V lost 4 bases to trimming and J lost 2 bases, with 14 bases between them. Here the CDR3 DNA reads TGCAGTGCTACCCTGGGGCAGCTCAACACCGGGGAGCTGTTTTTT. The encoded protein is CSATLGQLNTGELFF.

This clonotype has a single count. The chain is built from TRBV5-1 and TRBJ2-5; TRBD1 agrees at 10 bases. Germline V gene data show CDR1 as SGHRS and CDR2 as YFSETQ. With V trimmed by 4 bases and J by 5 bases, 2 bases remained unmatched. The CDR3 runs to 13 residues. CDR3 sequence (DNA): TGCGCCAGCAGCCAGGGACAGGGGGAGACCCAGTACTTC. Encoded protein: CASSQGQGETQYF.

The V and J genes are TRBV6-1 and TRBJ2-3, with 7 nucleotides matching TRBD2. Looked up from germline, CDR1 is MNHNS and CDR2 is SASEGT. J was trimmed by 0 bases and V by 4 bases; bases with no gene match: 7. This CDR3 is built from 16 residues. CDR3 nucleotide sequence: TGTGCCAGCAGTGGTTATGAGACTAGCAGCACAGATACGCAGTATTTT. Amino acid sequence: CASSGYETSSTDTQYF.

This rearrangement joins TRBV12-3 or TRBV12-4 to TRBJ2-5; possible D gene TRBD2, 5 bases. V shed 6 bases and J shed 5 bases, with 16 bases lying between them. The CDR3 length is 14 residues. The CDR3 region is CASSDQLGLETQYF. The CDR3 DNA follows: TGTGCCAGCAGCGACCAACTAGGGTTGGAGACCCAGTACTTC.

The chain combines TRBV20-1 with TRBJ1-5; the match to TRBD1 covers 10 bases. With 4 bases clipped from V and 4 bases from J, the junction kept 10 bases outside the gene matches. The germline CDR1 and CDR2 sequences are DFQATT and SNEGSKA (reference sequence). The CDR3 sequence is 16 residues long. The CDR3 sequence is CSAKLGTGEKNQPQHF. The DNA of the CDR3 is TGCAGTGCTAAGTTGGGGACAGGGGAGAAGAATCAGCCCCAGCATTTT.

The CDR3 DNA reads TGTGCCAGCAGACAGACTACCACAGATACGCAGTATTTT. This sequence encodes CASRQTTTDTQYF. The gene calls are TRBV27 and TRBJ2-3; D might be TRBD2 (5 bases). V gave up 6 bases and J gave up 2 bases, with 9 bases separating them. Germline V gene data show CDR1 as MNHEY and CDR2 as SMNVEV (reference sequence). CDR3 length equals 13 residues.

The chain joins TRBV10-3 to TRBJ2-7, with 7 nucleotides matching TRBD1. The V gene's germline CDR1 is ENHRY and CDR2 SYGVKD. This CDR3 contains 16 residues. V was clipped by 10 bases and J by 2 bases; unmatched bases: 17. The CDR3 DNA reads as TGTGCCACGCATCAAGGGTTAGGGACAGAAGCCTACGAGCAGTACTTC. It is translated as CATHQGLGTEAYEQYF.